What follows are 28 T cell receptor beta chains derived from one specimen sequenced in a study of T cell responses to AZD1222 COVID-19 vaccine. Assay: immunoSEQ multiplex PCR; the TCRdb copy retains only in-frame clones and omits some. The sample lists around 100,000 clones; 93% were seen once. Source: peripheral blood, taken on day 0 of AZD1222 vaccination. The origin of the receptors is an adult in good health.

The V and J genes are TRBV6-5 and TRBJ1-1; 7 nucleotides align to TRBD1. The CDR3 has 14 amino acids. Germline V gene data show CDR1 as MNHEY and CDR2 as SVGAGI. V lost 5 bases and J lost 1; bases outside the gene matches: 4. CDR3 residues: CASSKGTANTEAFF. CDR3 sequence (DNA): TGTGCCAGCAGTAAGGGGACAGCGAACACTGAAGCTTTCTTT.

V and J are TRBV9 and TRBJ2-2, with D perhaps TRBD1 (6 bases). CDR3 length: 13 residues. Deletions cut 4 bases from V and 7 bases from J, with 11 bases between. The germline CDR1 and CDR2 sequences are SGDLS and YYNGEE. Here the CDR3 reads CASSLLGGGELFF. In DNA, the CDR3 is TGTGCCAGCAGCCTACTAGGGGGCGGGGAGCTGTTTTTT.

The rearrangement uses TRBV6-1 and TRBJ1-4; no clear D. The germline V and J ends were trimmed by 5 bases and 8 bases, with 18 bases remaining between them. The CDR3 consists of 15 residues. Germline loops: CDR1 MNHNS, CDR2 SASEGT. CDR3 sequence (DNA): TGTGCCAGCAGTAACCTGGGTCCCTTTAGCGAAAAACTGTTTTTT. The encoded protein is CASSNLGPFSEKLFF.

The rearrangement links TRBV7-2 to TRBJ2-1, with D possibly being TRBD1 (5 bases). V shed 5 bases and J shed 5 bases, with 16 bases lying between them. CDR1 and CDR2 from the germline V gene are SGHTA and FQGNSA. The CDR3 has 15 residues. The DNA of the CDR3 is TGTGCCAGCAGCCCTCCACAGGCCGCTAACAATGAGCAGTTCTTC. The encoded protein is CASSPPQAANNEQFF.

The CDR3 DNA is TGCGCCAGCAGCCCCCTTGGGGGGACTGAAGCTTTCTTT. Its protein product is CASSPLGGTEAFF. The chain carries TRBV4-1 and TRBJ1-1; the D gene is possibly TRBD1 (5 bases). Germline CDR1 and CDR2: MGHRA and YSYEKL. The CDR3 is made up of 13 amino acids. V was pared by 4 bases and J by 5 bases, with 11 bases between.

This clone was detected once. The chain combines TRBV7-8 with TRBJ1-2; D gene uncertain. There are 13 residues in the CDR3. The V gene's germline CDR1 is SGHVS and CDR2 FQNEAQ. With 5 bases removed from V and 8 bases from J, the gap between germline ends came to 15 bases. CDR3 sequence: CASSNDTDWGYTF. The CDR3 DNA reads TGTGCCAGCAGCAATGACACAGACTGGGGCTACACCTTC.

This chain uses TRBV7-9 with TRBJ2-4; D gene unclear. There are 13 residues in the CDR3. V was cut by 2 bases and J by 5 bases, with 7 bases left in between. Germline lookup yields CDR1 SEHNR and CDR2 FQNEAQ (reference sequence). The CDR3 DNA is TGTGCCAGCAGCTTATCATACGAAAACATTCAGTACTTC. Translation: CASSLSYENIQYF.

The J gene is TRBJ2-1, the V gene TRBV11-3; TRBD1 aligns across 10 bases. Trimming cost V 5 bases and J 10 bases; bases outside gene matches: 8. CDR1 is SGHNT and CDR2 is YENEEA in the germline V gene. CDR3 length: 14 amino acids. CDR3 loop: CASSPRQGAVEQFF. CDR3 nucleotide sequence: TGTGCCAGCAGCCCGCGACAGGGGGCAGTGGAGCAGTTCTTC. Drawing the rest from reference TRBV11-3 and TRBJ2-1, the complete variable domain is EAGVVQSPRYKIIEKKQPVAFWCNPISGHNTLYWYLQNLGQGPELLIRYENEEAVDDSQLPKDRFSAERLKGVDSTLKIQPAELGDSAVYLCASSPRQGAVEQFFGPGTRLTVL.

The V call is TRBV28, the J call TRBJ1-3; 7 bases agree with TRBD1. With V trimmed by 2 bases and J by 4 bases, 11 bases remained unmatched. The CDR3 runs 17 residues. CDR1 and CDR2 from the germline V gene are MDHEN and SYDVKM. This CDR3 is CASSLPLRRQGGNTIYF. As DNA, the CDR3 is TGTGCCAGCAGTTTACCGCTTCGTAGACAGGGAGGAAACACCATATATTTT.

The chain recombines TRBV5-4 with TRBJ2-7; 10 nucleotides match TRBD1. V lost 4 bases to trimming and J lost 6 bases; unmatched junction nucleotides: 4. This CDR3 region has 13 residues. Looked up from germline, CDR1 is SGHNT and CDR2 is YYREEE (reference sequence). The CDR3 region has the DNA TGTGCCAGCAGCGTGGACAGGGGGGGCGAGCAGTACTTC. Translation: CASSVDRGGEQYF.

This chain links TRBV30 with TRBJ1-2; TRBD1 is a possible D gene (5 bases). Germline CDR1 is GTSNPN and CDR2 is SVGIG (reference sequence). The V end was cut by 0 bases, the J end by 5 bases, with 13 bases between. The CDR3 totals 14 residues. The CDR3 sequence is CAWSVDTGSYGYTF. The CDR3 bases are TGTGCCTGGAGTGTAGACACAGGATCATATGGCTACACCTTC.

This sequence joins TRBV28 and TRBJ2-7; either TRBD1 or TRBD2 may fit D (5 bases each). Germline V gene lookup returns CDR1 MDHEN and CDR2 SYDVKM. Between the trimmed V and J ends, which lost 4 bases and 3 bases, there was a span of 16 bases. The CDR3 length is 15 residues. The CDR3 loop reads CASSSAAQGDYEQYF. In DNA, the CDR3 is TGTGCCAGCAGTTCTGCCGCCCAGGGAGACTACGAGCAGTACTTC.

The rearrangement joins TRBV18 to TRBJ2-7; 10 positions match TRBD2. The CDR3 totals 15 residues. Germline assignment: CDR1 KGHSH and CDR2 LQKENI. V gave up 4 bases and J gave up 2 bases; unmatched junction bases: 5. The CDR3 DNA reads TGTGCCAGCTCACGAACGGGACTAGCGCCCTACGAGCAGTACTTC. Translating gives CASSRTGLAPYEQYF.

This chain joins TRBV21-1 and TRBJ2-7; the DNA was not used to check the table's D call, TRBD2. TRBV21-1 is a pseudogene locus. CDR3 length equals 14 residues. CDR3 residues: CASSKPAEKYEQYF. For the CDR3, the DNA is TGTGCCAGCAGCAAACCAGCGGAAAAATACGAGCAGTACTTC.

DNA of the CDR3: TGCGCCAGGGAGCATGGGGGCATCTACGAGCAGTACTTC. Protein sequence: CAREHGGIYEQYF. The chain has TRBV23-1 and TRBJ2-7; a weak D match, TRBD1 (6 bases). TRBV23-1 is an ORF; its function is uncertain. The CDR3 extends over 13 amino acids. V shed 9 bases and J shed 3 bases, with 15 bases lying between them.

The rearrangement joins TRBV3-1 (or the pseudogene TRBV3-2) to TRBJ1-1; unclear D gene. Germline lookup yields CDR1 LGHDT and CDR2 YNNKEL (reference sequence). V was shortened by 4 bases and J by 4 bases, with 16 bases between the two germline ends. The CDR3 spans 15 residues. The CDR3, as DNA: TGTGCCAGCAGCCTAACACCGGGCGCGGGCACTGAAGCTTTCTTT. It codes for CASSLTPGAGTEAFF.

This clone occurred a few times. The V and J genes are TRBV9 and TRBJ1-6; the match to TRBD1 covers 7 bases. The CDR3 has 15 amino acids. V dropped 4 bases and J dropped 7; count of bases not matched to a gene: 8. CDR1 SGDLS and CDR2 YYNGEE come from the germline V gene. This CDR3 is CASSTLTGINSPLHF. CDR3 nucleotide sequence: TGTGCCAGCAGCACCCTGACAGGGATCAATTCACCCCTCCACTTT.

This clone was detected only a few times. The CDR3 DNA follows: TGTGCCAGCTCACCCGGATTCGCCACCAATGAGCAGTTCTTC. It codes for CASSPGFATNEQFF. This rearrangement joins TRBV18 to TRBJ2-1, with D hard to call. CDR3 length: 14 residues. V was pared by 3 bases and J by 6 bases, with 12 bases between. From germline, CDR1 is KGHSH and CDR2 LQKENI.

CDR3 residues: CASSPRETQYF. CDR3 coding DNA: TGTGCCAGCAGTCCCCGGGAGACCCAGTACTTC. The chain uses TRBV2 and TRBJ2-5; D remains ambiguous. Between the trimmed V and J ends, which lost 5 bases and 5 bases, there was a span of 6 bases. There are 11 residues in the CDR3. CDR1 is SNHLY and CDR2 is FYNNEI in the germline V gene.

The chain recombines TRBV7-2 with TRBJ2-1, with 7 positions matching TRBD2. Germline CDR1 and CDR2: SGHTA and FQGNSA. The length of the CDR3 is 14 residues. Losses at the gene ends were 3 bases for V and 3 bases for J; bases not matched to a gene: 2. CDR3 nucleotides: TGTGCCAGCAGCTTGCAGCGGGACTACAATGAGCAGTTCTTC. It specifies CASSLQRDYNEQFF.

This chain connects TRBV5-4 to TRBJ2-2; TRBD2 matches at 10 bases. The CDR3 totals 16 residues. Losses at the gene ends were 0 bases for V and 6 bases for J; bases not matched to a gene: 5. Germline loops: CDR1 SGHNT, CDR2 YYREEE (reference sequence). This CDR3 is CASSLALAGASGELFF. DNA of the CDR3: TGTGCCAGCAGCTTGGCCCTAGCGGGAGCGTCCGGGGAGCTGTTTTTT. Drawing the rest from reference TRBV5-4 and TRBJ2-2, the complete variable domain is ETGVTQSPTHLIKTRGQQVTLRCSSQSGHNTVSWYQQALGQGPQFIFQYYREEENGRGNFPPRFSGLQFPNYSSELNVNALELDDSALYLCASSLALAGASGELFFGEGSRLTVL.

V gene TRBV11-2 combines with J gene TRBJ2-7, with D unclear. CDR3 length equals 15 residues. The ends were cut back, 2 bases at V and 6 bases at J, with 17 bases in the middle. In germline, CDR1 is SGHAT, CDR2 FQNNGV. CDR3 nucleotide sequence: TGTGCCAGCAGCTTAAACCCGGGTACATGGGGCGAGCAGTACTTC. Residues: CASSLNPGTWGEQYF.

The chain recombines TRBV28 with TRBJ2-2; D is ambiguous. The V gene's germline CDR1 is MDHEN and CDR2 SYDVKM. The CDR3 is 13 amino acids. The germline V and J ends were trimmed by 1 base and 5 bases, with 5 bases remaining between them. The CDR3 region is CASSLLTTGELFF. The CDR3 DNA reads as TGTGCCAGCAGTTTATTGACAACCGGGGAGCTGTTTTTT.

J is TRBJ2-1 and V is TRBV18, with D possibly TRBD2 on 6 matching bases. V was cut by 3 bases and J by 5 bases, with 14 bases left in between. From germline, CDR1 is KGHSH and CDR2 LQKENI. The CDR3 consists of 15 residues. The CDR3 region is CASSPSGGRNNEQFF. CDR3 DNA sequence: TGTGCCAGCTCACCTTCCGGAGGGCGAAACAATGAGCAGTTCTTC. Looking up the rest from reference TRBV18 and TRBJ2-1 gives the full variable domain: NAGVMQNPRHLVRRRGQEARLRCSPMKGHSHVYWYRQLPEEGLKFMVYLQKENIIDESGMPKERFSAEFPKEGPSILRIQQVVRGDSAAYFCASSPSGGRNNEQFFGPGTRLTVL.

The CDR3 protein is CATSRDDGRLYGYTF. Written as DNA, the CDR3 is TGTGCCACCAGCAGAGATGACGGACGACTCTATGGCTACACCTTC. This chain joins TRBV15 and TRBJ1-2; D gene uncertain. Between the trimmed V and J ends, which lost 0 bases and 4 bases, there was a span of 12 bases. The CDR3 extends over 15 amino acids. CDR1 LNHNV and CDR2 YYDKDF come from the germline V gene (reference sequence).

The chain has TRBV7-9 and TRBJ1-1, with D perhaps matching TRBD1 (6 bases). The CDR3 is 15 amino acids. Germline CDR1 SEHNR, CDR2 FQNEAQ (reference sequence). V was clipped by 0 bases and J by 11 bases, with 19 bases between them. The DNA of the CDR3 is TGTGCCAGCAGCTTAGCCCTGGGACACCCGAGGGCGGCTTTCTTT. This translates into CASSLALGHPRAAFF.

The CDR3 loop reads CASGGGQHEQYF. As DNA, the CDR3 is TGTGCCAGCGGGGGCGGACAGCACGAGCAGTACTTC. The V and J genes are TRBV6-5 and TRBJ2-7; TRBD1 might be the D (6 bases). V gave up 8 bases and J gave up 5 bases, with 13 bases separating them. CDR1 is MNHEY and CDR2 is SVGAGI in the germline V gene. CDR3 size: 12 residues.

J is TRBJ2-3 and V is TRBV5-1; D is unresolved. V was clipped by 0 bases and J by 1 base, with 9 bases between them. This CDR3 is 15 amino acids long. The germline V gene has CDR1 SGHRS and CDR2 YFSETQ. The CDR3 region is CASSLGYRGTDTQYF. Written as DNA, the CDR3 is TGCGCCAGCAGCTTGGGGTACCGGGGCACAGATACGCAGTATTTT.